The present entry profiles one T cell receptor (beta chain) with its context. Its antigen remains unidentified. The data were taken from a study of shared clonotypes between healthy human individuals. Trimming took off 2 bases at V and 0 bases at J, with 12 bases between the two ends. This CDR3 has 16 residues. Germline V gene sequence: CDR1 MNHEY, CDR2 SMNVEV (reference sequence). Profiled with immunoSEQ multiplex PCR; TCRdb holds only in-frame clones, not every one. This sample has millions of clones, with about 94% found just once. Naive-designated CD8 cells lacked CD45RO, were positively enriched for CCR7, and omitted terminally differentiated effector memory CD45RA+ cells. Study-wide findings and caveats: Sorted-subset samples were not fully sequenced, rarefaction indicated. Naive subsets generally exceeded memory subsets in estimated richness. Researchers sampled blood only, noting tissue repertoires likely differ.

The receptor was derived from a man between 18 and 35 years old in good health. This sequence joins TRBV27 and TRBJ2-3; possibly TRBD2 for D (6 bases). Sample: naive CD8+ T cells sorted from blood. The CDR3 loop is CASSLRGTSSTDTQYF. In DNA, the CDR3 is TGTGCCAGCAGTTTACGGGGGACCTCTAGCACAGATACGCAGTATTTT.